The 11 T cell receptor beta chains listed next were all sequenced from one sample in a study of blood T cell repertoires in COVID-19. The data were produced by immunoSEQ multiplex PCR, yet TCRdb's version contains in-frame clones alone and is incomplete. Among over 200,000 clones, approximately 90% were seen once, and the ten largest hold 15% to 19%. Sequencing was done on a sample of PBMCs or T cells enriched from blood (not recorded which). Source of these receptors: a young man who had recovered from COVID-19.

The chain joins TRBV28 to TRBJ2-1, with 9 bases aligning to TRBD2. Trimming cost V 6 bases and J 13 bases; bases outside gene matches: 7. In germline, CDR1 is MDHEN, CDR2 SYDVKM. CDR3 length: 12 amino acids. CDR3 sequence reads: CASRETSGRQFF. The CDR3 DNA is TGTGCCAGCAGAGAGACTAGCGGAAGACAGTTCTTC. The full variable domain, in which reference TRBV28 and TRBJ2-1 provide the parts outside the CDR3, is DVKVTQSSRYLVKRTGEKVFLECVQDMDHENMFWYRQDPGLGLRLIYFSYDVKMKEKGDIPEGYSVSREKKERFSLILESASTNQTSMYLCASRETSGRQFFGPGTRLTVL.

This clone was detected only once. The gene calls are TRBV6-1 and TRBJ2-5; the D gene is possibly TRBD1 (6 bases). Germline V gene data show CDR1 as MNHNS and CDR2 as SASEGT. This CDR3 region has 14 residues. V was trimmed by 3 bases and J by 2 bases, leaving 10 bases between them. The CDR3 nucleotides read TGTGCCAGCAGTGAGAGGACAGAGCAAGAGACCCAGTACTTC. Its protein is CASSERTEQETQYF.

CDR3 in DNA: TGTGCCAGCATTGGTGTGGCGGGGATCGGGGATACGCAGTATTTT. This gives the protein CASIGVAGIGDTQYF. The chain combines TRBV7-8 with TRBJ2-3; maybe TRBD2 (6 bases). The germline V and J ends were trimmed by 7 bases and 6 bases, with 20 bases remaining between them. CDR3 length: 15 amino acids. Germline-derived CDR1 and CDR2 are SGHVS and FQNEAQ. Complete variable domain (other parts from reference TRBV7-8 and TRBJ2-3): GAGVSQSPRYKVAKRGQDVALRCDPISGHVSLFWYQQALGQGPEFLTYFQNEAQLDKSGLPSDRFFAERPEGSVSTLKIQRTQQEDSAVYLCASIGVAGIGDTQYFGPGTRLTVL.

This sequence joins TRBV6-5 and TRBJ1-4; the D is unclear. The CDR3 spans 16 residues. CDR1 MNHEY and CDR2 SVGAGI come from the germline V gene. The V end lost 0 bases, the J end lost 7 bases, and 15 bases lay between the germline ends. CDR3: CASSYSYRARGEKLFF. In nucleotides, the CDR3 is TGTGCCAGCAGTTACTCTTACCGGGCCCGGGGTGAAAAACTGTTTTTT.

The chain recombines TRBV7-9 with TRBJ2-7; 10 bases line up with TRBD1. Germline lookup yields CDR1 SEHNR and CDR2 FQNEAQ (reference sequence). With V trimmed by 4 bases and J by 2 bases, 2 bases remained unmatched. CDR3 length: 14 residues. The CDR3 here is CASSWDRGAYEQYF. In DNA form, the CDR3 reads TGTGCCAGCAGCTGGGACAGGGGAGCCTACGAGCAGTACTTC.

In its sample, this clone was seen a few times. The chain joins TRBV4-2 to TRBJ2-1; 8 nucleotides line up with TRBD2. The V and J ends lost 1 base and 4 bases, in that order; junction bases with no gene match: 6. This CDR3 is built from 16 residues. The germline V gene encodes CDR1 LGHNA and CDR2 YNFKEQ. The CDR3 spells CASSQGAGEPYNEQFF. The CDR3 nucleotides are TGTGCCAGCAGCCAAGGAGCGGGGGAACCATACAATGAGCAGTTCTTC.

The rearrangement links TRBV20-1 to TRBJ2-3, with TRBD2 matching 11 bases. With V trimmed by 3 bases and J by 4 bases, 21 bases remained unmatched. CDR1 and CDR2 (germline): DFQATT, SNEGSKA (reference sequence). CDR3 length: 20 amino acids. DNA for the CDR3: TGCAGTGCTAGTAGCCCCGCTAGCGGGGGGCCATATTTTGTATCAGATACGCAGTATTTT. Its protein is CSASSPASGGPYFVSDTQYF.

A single count supports this clone. This chain uses TRBV7-8 with TRBJ2-2, with 10 bases aligning to TRBD1. CDR1 and CDR2 (germline): SGHVS, FQNEAQ. This CDR3 contains 15 residues. The V and J ends lost 6 bases and 7 bases, in that order; junction bases with no gene match: 8. Written as DNA, the CDR3 is TGTGCCAGCAGAAGACAGGGGGCGCTTGGCGGGGAGCTGTTTTTT. Translated, it gives CASRRQGALGGELFF.

The genes are TRBV2 and TRBJ2-3; 9 bases map to TRBD2. V was pared by 6 bases and J by 2 bases, with 6 bases of the junction left unmatched. The germline V gene has CDR1 SNHLY and CDR2 FYNNEI. The CDR3 contains 15 residues. CDR3 protein: CASSKGLAITDTQYF. The CDR3 nucleotides read TGTGCCAGCAGCAAGGGACTAGCCATCACAGATACGCAGTATTTT. Filled out from reference TRBV2 and TRBJ2-3, the complete variable domain reads EPEVTQTPSHQVTQMGQEVILRCVPISNHLYFYWYRQILGQKVEFLVSFYNNEISEKSEIFDDQFSVERPDGSNFTLKIRSTKLEDSAMYFCASSKGLAITDTQYFGPGTRLTVL.

Note on this clone: Other DNA sequences from this sample encode an identical CDR3 as well. The rearrangement uses TRBV7-3 and TRBJ2-2, with D maybe TRBD1 (6 bases). The V end lost 6 bases, the J end lost 5 bases, and 13 bases lay between the germline ends. Germline V gene data show CDR1 as SGHTA and CDR2 as FQGTGA. The CDR3 covers 14 residues. In nucleotides, the CDR3 is TGTGCCAGCAGAAGGGGCCAGGGGACCGGGGAGCTGTTTTTT. Translating it yields CASRRGQGTGELFF.

The chain's CDR3 is CASSLSLGGGTEAFF. The CDR3 nucleotides read TGTGCCAGCAGCTTAAGTCTGGGGGGAGGCACTGAAGCTTTCTTT. The chain links TRBV13 to TRBJ1-1; D might be TRBD1 (5 bases). The CDR3 totals 15 residues. The V end was cut by 2 bases, the J end by 4 bases, with 14 bases between. Germline loops: CDR1 PRHDT, CDR2 FYEKMQ (reference sequence).